A selection of T cell receptor beta chains follows, all from one sample in a study of T cell changes during pregnancy in multiple sclerosis. Measured with immunoSEQ multiplex PCR; TCRdb has only the in-frame clones, and not every one. Of 40,000 to 55,000 clones in the sample, under 95% are singletons; the top ten hold approximately 2.9%. The starting material was CD8+ T cells from peripheral blood mononuclear cells, obtained in the second trimester of pregnancy. These receptor sequences come from a female donor with multiple sclerosis, enrolled in a pregnancy study. Both conserved end residues are part of each CDR3. A D gene is named only where the DNA matches it firmly. For some rows the clone size is stated as once, few or many, or as a class when expanded; others skip it.

V	J	size	D	DNA	CDR3
TRBV29-1	TRBJ2-7	NA	NA	TGCAGCGTATGGACAAACCCACCTCTCTACGAGCAGTACTTC	CSVWTNPPLYEQYF
TRBV7-7	TRBJ2-2	NA	NA	TGTGCTAGCAGCTTTAGGGGGGGGAACACCGGGGAGCTGTTTTTT	CASSFRGGNTGELFF
TRBV7-8	TRBJ2-5	NA	TRBD1	TGTGCCAGCACCAAAGCCCGACAGGGCCAAGAGACCCAGTACTTC	CASTKARQGQETQYF
TRBV2	TRBJ2-5	NA	NA	TGTGCCAGCAGCTCACACCTCCAAGAGACCCAGTACTTC	CASSSHLQETQYF
TRBV27	TRBJ2-2	NA	NA	TGTGCCAGCAGTTTATCAGCGGTGAACACCGGGGAGCTGTTTTTT	CASSLSAVNTGELFF
TRBV5-1	TRBJ2-3	NA	TRBD1	TGCGCCAGCAGCACGGACAGGGCAACAGATACGCAGTATTTT	CASSTDRATDTQYF
TRBV7-3	TRBJ1-5	NA	TRBD1	TGTGCCAGCAGCCCAGGGGGTAGCAATCAGCCCCAGCATTTT	CASSPGGSNQPQHF
TRBV5-5	TRBJ1-5	few	TRBD1	TGTGCCAGCAGCCCGGGCGGGCACAGGGGGGATCAGCCCCAGCATTTT	CASSPGGHRGDQPQHF
TRBV30	TRBJ1-2	NA	NA	TGTGCCTGGAGAGGCGCGAGGGGCTACACCTTC	CAWRGARGYTF
TRBV11-3	TRBJ1-1	NA	NA	TGTGCCAGCAGCTTAGACAGGTTCACTGAAGCTTTCTTT	CASSLDRFTEAFF
TRBV4-1	TRBJ2-7	NA	TRBD1	TGCGCCAGCAGCCAGACAGGGGGCGACCCCTACGAGCAGTACTTC	CASSQTGGDPYEQYF
TRBV14	TRBJ2-1	NA	NA	TGTGCCAGCAGCCAAGATGACAGCAACTCGGAGTTCTTC	CASSQDDSNSEFF
TRBV9	TRBJ1-2	once	TRBD1	TGTGCCAGCAGCGTCGGGGACAGGGATTACTATGGCTACACCTTC	CASSVGDRDYYGYTF
TRBV4-2	TRBJ2-7	NA	NA	TGTGCCAGCAGCCAAGAGGCAGGCGCAGCCTACGAGCAGTACTTC	CASSQEAGAAYEQYF
TRBV7-7	TRBJ2-5	NA	NA	TGTGCCAGCAGCTTATCAACAGCACAAGAGACCCAGTACTTC	CASSLSTAQETQYF
TRBV27	TRBJ1-6	few	NA	TGTGCCAGCAGTTCAGGGTCACCCCTCCACTTT	CASSSGSPLHF
TRBV4-3	TRBJ1-2	once	NA	TGCGCCAGCCGGGACTCATCTAACTATGGCTACACCTTC	CASRDSSNYGYTF
TRBV9	TRBJ2-7	NA	TRBD1	TGTGCCAGCAGCGGGGGGGACAGGGGCTCCTACGAGCAGTACTTC	CASSGGDRGSYEQYF
TRBV11-2	TRBJ2-1	NA	TRBD2	TGTGCCAGCAGCTTAGGTCTAGCGGGGACCTACAATGAGCAGTTCTTC	CASSLGLAGTYNEQFF
TRBV7-7	TRBJ2-1	NA	NA	TGTGCCAGCGCTTTGGGTGAGGGCCCCTACAATGAGCAGTTCTTC	CASALGEGPYNEQFF
TRBV11-2	TRBJ2-1	NA	NA	TGTGCCAGCAGCTTAGGAGACTTGTACAATGAGCAGTTCTTC	CASSLGDLYNEQFF
TRBV19	TRBJ2-1	NA	TRBD2	TGTGCCAGTGGACTAGCGGGGAGTTCCTACAATGAGCAGTTCTTC	CASGLAGSSYNEQFF
TRBV7-8	TRBJ2-7	NA	TRBD1	TGTGCCAGCAGCTTCCGGGACAGTAGCGAGCAGTACTTC	CASSFRDSSEQYF
TRBV7-2	TRBJ2-1	NA	TRBD2	TGTGCCAGCAGCTTAGCGCTCGAGCGGGGGTTGGAGCAGTTCTTC	CASSLALERGLEQFF
TRBV7-2	TRBJ1-2	NA	NA	TGTGCCAGCAGCTTAGCCGGCCAGGGGACCACCTTC	CASSLAGQGTTF
TRBV4-2	TRBJ1-1	NA	NA	TGTGCCAGCAGCCAGAGGGTGGACACTGAAGCTTTCTTT	CASSQRVDTEAFF
TRBV4-1	TRBJ1-1	NA	NA	TGCGCCAGCAGTGGGGCAGTCCACACTGAAGCTTTCTTT	CASSGAVHTEAFF
TRBV4-2	TRBJ2-2	NA	TRBD2	TGTGCCAGCAGCCCCTCGGACAGCGGGGGGGCCGAGGTCGGGGAGCTGTTTTTT	CASSPSDSGGAEVGELFF
TRBV29-1	TRBJ2-3	NA	NA	TGCAGCGTTGACGGGTACAATACGCAGTATTTT	CSVDGYNTQYF
TRBV30	TRBJ2-5	once	NA	TGTGCCTGGAGTGGGCAGGAGACCCAGTACTTC	CAWSGQETQYF
TRBV10-3	TRBJ2-7	few	TRBD1	TGTGCCACCGGACAGGGGGCCTACGAGCAGTACTTC	CATGQGAYEQYF